This TCR beta chain emerged from a study of T cell changes during pregnancy in multiple sclerosis. On this clone: At one end, the junction sequence differs from germline, possibly due to a read error.

Germline V gene lookup returns CDR1 MGHRA and CDR2 YSYEKL. The CDR3 is made up of 15 amino acids. Data came from immunoSEQ multiplex PCR; TCRdb stores just in-frame clones and leaves some out. In the table there are 100,000 or so clones, roughly 90% of which are singletons. This specimen consisted of peripheral blood, obtained after pregnancy. The chain is built from TRBV4-1 and TRBJ1-2; 7 nucleotides align to TRBD1. The source is a female donor with multiple sclerosis, enrolled in a pregnancy study. The DNA of the CDR3 is TGCGCGAGCAGAGGCGGGGACAGTCTGATTTCGGGCTACACCTTC. This codes for CASRGGDSLISGYTF.